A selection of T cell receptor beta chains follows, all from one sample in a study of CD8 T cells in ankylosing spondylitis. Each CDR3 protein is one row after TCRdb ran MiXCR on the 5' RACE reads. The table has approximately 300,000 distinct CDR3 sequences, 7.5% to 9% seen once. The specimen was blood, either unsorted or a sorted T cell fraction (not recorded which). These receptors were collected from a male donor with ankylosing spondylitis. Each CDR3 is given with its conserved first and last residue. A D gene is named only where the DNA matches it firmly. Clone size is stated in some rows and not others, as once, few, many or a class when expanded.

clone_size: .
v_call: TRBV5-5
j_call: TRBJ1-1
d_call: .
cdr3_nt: TGTGCCAGCAGCTTTCGGTCAGTCACCGAAATGAACACTGAAGCTTTCTTT
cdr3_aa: CASSFRSVTEMNTEAFF

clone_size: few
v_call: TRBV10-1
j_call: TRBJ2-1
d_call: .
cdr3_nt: TGCGCCAGCAGTGAGTCTTCCGGGGCCCGCCGGGAGCAGTTCTTC
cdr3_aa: CASSESSGARREQFF

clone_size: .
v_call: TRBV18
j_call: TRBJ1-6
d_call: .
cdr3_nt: TGTGCCAGCTCACCACGCGTAGAGAATTACGTATCACCCCTCCACTTT
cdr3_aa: CASSPRVENYVSPLHF

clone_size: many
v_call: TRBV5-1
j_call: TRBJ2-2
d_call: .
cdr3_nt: TGCGCCAGCAGCTTGGTTAGGGCAGTCGGGGAGCTGTTTTTT
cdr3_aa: CASSLVRAVGELFF

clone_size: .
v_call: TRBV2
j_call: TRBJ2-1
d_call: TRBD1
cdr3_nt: TGTGCCAGCAGGGATACAGGGGCCCCCTACAATGAGCAGTTCTTC
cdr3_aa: CASRDTGAPYNEQFF

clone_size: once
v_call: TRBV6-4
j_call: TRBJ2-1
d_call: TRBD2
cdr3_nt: TGTGCCAGCAGTGATTCTCTAGCGGGAGTCGCTGAGCAGTTCTTC
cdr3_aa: CASSDSLAGVAEQFF

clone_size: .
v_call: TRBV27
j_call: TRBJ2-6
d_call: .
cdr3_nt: TGTGCCAGCAGTCCTACTTTGACAGGTATATCGTCTGGGGCCAACATCCTGACTTTC
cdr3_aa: CASSPTLTGISSGANILTF

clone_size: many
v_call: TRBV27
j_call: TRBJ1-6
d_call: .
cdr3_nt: TGTGCCAGCAGCCTAGGGAAGGGGGTTTCACCCCTCCACTTT
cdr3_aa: CASSLGKGVSPLHF

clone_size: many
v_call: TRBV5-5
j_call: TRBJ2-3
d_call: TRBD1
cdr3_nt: TGTGCCAGCAGCTTGGCCTTCAGGGGGCTAGGCACAGATACGCAGTATTTT
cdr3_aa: CASSLAFRGLGTDTQYF

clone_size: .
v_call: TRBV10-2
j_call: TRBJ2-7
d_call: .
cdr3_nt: TGCGCCAGCAGTGAGTCGAAGTTTGCGCAGTACTTC
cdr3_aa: CASSESKFAQYF

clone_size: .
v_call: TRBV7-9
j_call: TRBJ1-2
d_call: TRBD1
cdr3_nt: TGTGCCAGCAGCTTAGAGGCCGGGACAGTCGGGTATGGCTACACCTTC
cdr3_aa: CASSLEAGTVGYGYTF

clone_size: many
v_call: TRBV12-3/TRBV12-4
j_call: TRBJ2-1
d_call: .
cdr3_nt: TGTGCCAGCAGTTTAGGAACGCTGATAAATGAGCAGTTCTTC
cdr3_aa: CASSLGTLINEQFF

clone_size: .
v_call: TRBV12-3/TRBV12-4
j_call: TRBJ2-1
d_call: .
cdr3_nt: TGTGCCAGCCGGGACGGTGCCCCCAGTGAGCAGTTCTTC
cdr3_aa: CASRDGAPSEQFF

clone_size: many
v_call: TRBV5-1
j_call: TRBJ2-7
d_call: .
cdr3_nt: TGCGCCAGCGGTCAACATAAAGGAACCTACGAGCAGTACTTC
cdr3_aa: CASGQHKGTYEQYF

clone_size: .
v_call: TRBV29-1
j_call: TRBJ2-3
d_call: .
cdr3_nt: TGCAGCGGATTAGGGGGGATGGCTGCAAGCACAGATACGCAGTATTTT
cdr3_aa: CSGLGGMAASTDTQYF

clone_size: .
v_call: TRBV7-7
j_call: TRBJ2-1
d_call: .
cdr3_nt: TGTGCTAGCAGCTTAGGAAAGGCCAGTGATGAGCAGTTCTTC
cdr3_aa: CASSLGKASDEQFF

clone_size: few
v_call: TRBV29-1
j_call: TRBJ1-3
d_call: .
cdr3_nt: TGCAGCGTTGTGGACAGCGCGGACACCATATATTTT
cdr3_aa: CSVVDSADTIYF

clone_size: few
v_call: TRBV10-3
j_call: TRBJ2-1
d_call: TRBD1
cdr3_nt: TGTGCCATCAGATCCGGGACAGCCCAACAGGAGCAGTTCTTC
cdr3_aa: CAIRSGTAQQEQFF

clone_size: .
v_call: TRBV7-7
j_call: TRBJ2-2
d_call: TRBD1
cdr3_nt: TGTGCCAGCAGCTTTGACAGGGCGGAGACCGGGGAGCTGTTTTTT
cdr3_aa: CASSFDRAETGELFF

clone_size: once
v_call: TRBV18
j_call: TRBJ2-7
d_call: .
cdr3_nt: TGTGCCAGCTCACCATCCCAGGGGAGCCCCTACGAGCAGTACTTC
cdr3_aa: CASSPSQGSPYEQYF

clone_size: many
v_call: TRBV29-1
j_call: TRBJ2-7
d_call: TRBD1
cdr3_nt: TGCAGCGTTGAAGGGGCAGGGGGTTCCAACGAGCAGTACTTC
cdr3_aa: CSVEGAGGSNEQYF

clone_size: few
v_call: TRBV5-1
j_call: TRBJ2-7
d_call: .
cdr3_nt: TGCGCCAGCAGCTTGGGCTTTGGACACGCCTACGAGCAGTACTTC
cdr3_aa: CASSLGFGHAYEQYF

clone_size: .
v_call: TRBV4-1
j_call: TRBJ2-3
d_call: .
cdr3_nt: TGCGCCAGCAGCACTCGGGCCTCCACGGCGGCAGATACGCAGTATTTT
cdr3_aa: CASSTRASTAADTQYF

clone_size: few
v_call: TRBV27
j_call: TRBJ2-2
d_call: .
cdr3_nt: TGTGCCAGCAGCGCTGGACTACCAAACACCGGGGAGCTGTTTTTT
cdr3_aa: CASSAGLPNTGELFF

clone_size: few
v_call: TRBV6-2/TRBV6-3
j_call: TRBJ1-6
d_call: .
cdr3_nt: TGTGCCAGCAGATTCGGACAGAGCTCCTATAATTCACCCCTCCACTTT
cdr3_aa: CASRFGQSSYNSPLHF

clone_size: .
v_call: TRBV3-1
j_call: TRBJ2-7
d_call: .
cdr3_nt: TGTGCCAGCAGCCCATGGGTTGGCGGGACAGACGAGCAGTACTTC
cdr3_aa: CASSPWVGGTDEQYF

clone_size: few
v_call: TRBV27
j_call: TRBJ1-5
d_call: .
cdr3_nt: TGTGCCAGCAGTTTATCGAGGGGAGGGCTTCAGCCCCAGCATTTT
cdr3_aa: CASSLSRGGLQPQHF

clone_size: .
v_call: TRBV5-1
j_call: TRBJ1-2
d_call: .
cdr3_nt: TGCGCCAGCAGCCATGACGGCGCGGGGGGCTACACCTTC
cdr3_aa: CASSHDGAGGYTF

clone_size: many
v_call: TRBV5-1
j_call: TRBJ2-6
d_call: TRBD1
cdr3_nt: TGCGCCAGCAGCTTGACTGGACAGGTCGAGGTAGACGTCCTGACTTTC
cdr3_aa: CASSLTGQVEVDVLTF

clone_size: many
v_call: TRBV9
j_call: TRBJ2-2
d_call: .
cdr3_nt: TGTGCCAGCAGCCACACTAGAAGGGGTTCGAACACCGGGGAGCTGTTTTTT
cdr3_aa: CASSHTRRGSNTGELFF

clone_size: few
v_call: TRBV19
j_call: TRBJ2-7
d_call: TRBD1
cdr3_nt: TGTGCCAGTAGTATAGGTCCAGGGGGCTTGGACGAGCAGTACTTC
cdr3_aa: CASSIGPGGLDEQYF

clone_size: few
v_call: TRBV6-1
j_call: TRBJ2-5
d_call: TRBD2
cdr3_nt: TGTGCCAGCAGAACGGGACTAGCGGGACGGGAGACCCAGTACTTC
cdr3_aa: CASRTGLAGRETQYF

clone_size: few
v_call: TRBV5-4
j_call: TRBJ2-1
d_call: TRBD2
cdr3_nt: TGTGCCAGCAGCTTGAAGGCTAGCGGGAGGCATGAGCAGTTCTTC
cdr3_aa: CASSLKASGRHEQFF

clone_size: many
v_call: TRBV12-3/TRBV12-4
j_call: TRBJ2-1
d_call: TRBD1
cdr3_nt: TGTGCCAGCAGGTGGGGACAGTACAATGAGCAGTTCTTC
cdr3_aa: CASRWGQYNEQFF

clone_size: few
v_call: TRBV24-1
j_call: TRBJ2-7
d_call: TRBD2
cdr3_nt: TGTGCCACCAGTGATTCCGGGACTAGCGGCATAGGGGACGAGCAGTACTTC
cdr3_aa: CATSDSGTSGIGDEQYF

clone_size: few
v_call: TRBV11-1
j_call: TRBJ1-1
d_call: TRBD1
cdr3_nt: TGTGCCAGCAGCTTGCTACAGGGGGAAGTAAGTTTGAACACTGAAGCTTTCTTT
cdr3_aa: CASSLLQGEVSLNTEAFF

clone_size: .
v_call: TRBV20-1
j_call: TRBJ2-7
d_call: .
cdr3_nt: TGCAGTGCTAGAGCAACGGGAGCGGGCGAGCAGTACTTC
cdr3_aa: CSARATGAGEQYF

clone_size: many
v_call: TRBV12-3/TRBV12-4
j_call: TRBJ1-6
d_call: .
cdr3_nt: TGTGCCAGCAGTTCACAGGGTGGCTGGGATTCACCCCTCCACTTT
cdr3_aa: CASSSQGGWDSPLHF

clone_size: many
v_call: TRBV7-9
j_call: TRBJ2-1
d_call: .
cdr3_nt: TGTGCCAGCAGCCTAGAGGGGAGTGAGCAGTTCTTC
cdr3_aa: CASSLEGSEQFF

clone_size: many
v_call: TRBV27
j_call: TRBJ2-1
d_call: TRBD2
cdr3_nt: TGTGCCAGCAGTCCCTCCACTAGCGGGACAAACAATGAGCAGTTCTTC
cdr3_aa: CASSPSTSGTNNEQFF

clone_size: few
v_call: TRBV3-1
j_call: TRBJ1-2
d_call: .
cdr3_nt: TGTGCCAGCAGCCCAATCAGGGGTAGCGGCTACACCTTC
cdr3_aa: CASSPIRGSGYTF

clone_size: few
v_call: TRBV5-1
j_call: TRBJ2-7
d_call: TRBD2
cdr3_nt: TGCGCCAGCAGCTTGCGCCCTAGCGGGAGCTCTCAAGAGCAGTACTTC
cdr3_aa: CASSLRPSGSSQEQYF

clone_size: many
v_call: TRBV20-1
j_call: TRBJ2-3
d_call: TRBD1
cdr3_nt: TGCAGTGCTAGTGTACAGGGGGCGATAACAGATACGCAGTATTTT
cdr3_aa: CSASVQGAITDTQYF

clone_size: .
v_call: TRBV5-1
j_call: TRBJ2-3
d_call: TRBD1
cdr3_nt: TGCGCCAGCAGCTTGGTGGGACAGACATCCACAGATACGCAGTATTTT
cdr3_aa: CASSLVGQTSTDTQYF

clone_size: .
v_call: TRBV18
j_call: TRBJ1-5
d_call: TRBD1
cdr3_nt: TGTGCCAGCTCACTTACCGGGACAGGGACGATTCAGCCCCAGCATTTT
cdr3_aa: CASSLTGTGTIQPQHF

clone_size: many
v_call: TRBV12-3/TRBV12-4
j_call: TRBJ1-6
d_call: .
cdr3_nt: TGTGCCAGCAGTTTACAGGGCAATGCATCACCCCTCCACTTT
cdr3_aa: CASSLQGNASPLHF

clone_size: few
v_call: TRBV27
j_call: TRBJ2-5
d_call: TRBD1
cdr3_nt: TGTGCCAGCAGTCACGGGACAGGGGGAAAGACCCAGTACTTC
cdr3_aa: CASSHGTGGKTQYF

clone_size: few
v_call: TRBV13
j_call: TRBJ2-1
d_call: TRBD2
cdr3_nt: TGTGCCAGCAGCGGCGGGACTAGCCTCTACAATGAGCAGTTCTTC
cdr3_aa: CASSGGTSLYNEQFF

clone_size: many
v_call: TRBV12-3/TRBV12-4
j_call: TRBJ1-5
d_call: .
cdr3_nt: TGTGCCAGCAGTTCAGGACAGCACAATCAGCCCCAGCATTTT
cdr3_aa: CASSSGQHNQPQHF

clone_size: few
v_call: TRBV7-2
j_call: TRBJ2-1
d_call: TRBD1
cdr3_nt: TGTGCCAGCTCCTTTTGGACAGGATATAACAATGAGCAGTTCTTC
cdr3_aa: CASSFWTGYNNEQFF